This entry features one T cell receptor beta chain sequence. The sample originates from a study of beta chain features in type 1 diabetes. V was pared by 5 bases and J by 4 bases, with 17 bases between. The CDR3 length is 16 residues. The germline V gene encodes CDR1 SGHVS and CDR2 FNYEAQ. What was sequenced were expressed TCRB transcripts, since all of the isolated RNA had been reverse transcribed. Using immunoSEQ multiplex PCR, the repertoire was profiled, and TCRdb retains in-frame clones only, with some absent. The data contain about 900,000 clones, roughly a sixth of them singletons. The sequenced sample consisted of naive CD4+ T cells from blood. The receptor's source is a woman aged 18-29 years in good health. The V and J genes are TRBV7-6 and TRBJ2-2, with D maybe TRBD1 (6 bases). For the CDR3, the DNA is TGTGCCAGCAGCGACAGGAAAGGACCTATCACCGGGGAGCTGTTTTTT. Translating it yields CASSDRKGPITGELFF.